This TCR beta chain was sequenced in a study of early T cells in non-severe SARS-CoV-2 infection. General observations from the study: Sequences matched to VDJdb favored anti-spike CD8 responses, while private and CD4 specificities were missed.

There are 17 residues in the CDR3. V lost 1 base and J lost 9; bases outside the gene matches: 11. CDR1 and CDR2 (germline): SGHNT, YENEEA. Unique molecular identifiers tagged individual cDNA molecules. From the 5' RACE reads, TCRdb called clonotypes with MiXCR, one entry per CDR3 protein. The data hold tens of thousands of distinct CDR3 sequences, with 4% to 4.5% observed a single time. Notes on this clonotype: Its cognate antigen is unknown.

The receptor was derived from an adult who was a healthcare worker with PCR-confirmed SARS-CoV-2 infection or an uninfected control (not recorded which). Sequences were obtained from whole blood. The chain is built from TRBV11-3 and TRBJ2-1; 11 nucleotides line up with TRBD2. Here the CDR3 reads CASSLGGGSGRAGEQFF. The CDR3 DNA reads as TGTGCCAGCAGCTTAGGAGGAGGTAGCGGGAGGGCCGGTGAGCAGTTCTTC.